This T cell receptor (beta chain) derives from a study of post-analysis software for immune sequencing data. Study in general: Both relapsing-remitting and secondary progressive multiple sclerosis featured among the disease courses, as did progressive-relapsing multiple sclerosis. Study results and caveats: Normalized Chao1 diversity was significantly reduced in patients versus controls. Four or five TRBV segments, including TRBV5-6, TRBV5-1 and TRBV20-1, were more frequent in patients than controls.

The CDR3 covers 13 residues. Trimming at V came to 0 bases and at J to 7 bases, leaving 1 base not matched to a gene. Germline V gene lookup returns CDR1 MNHEY and CDR2 SMNVEV (reference sequence). A word on this clonotype: The antigen is unknown.

Unique molecular identifiers were present in the TCR beta cDNA libraries. Input amounts of 1 to 10 million T cells were used. These gave 500,000 or so cDNA molecules, so each molecule approximated one T cell. TCRdb redid the calling of the PCR reads with MiXCR, one entry per CDR3 protein. The sample has 750,000 to 950,000 distinct CDR3 sequences, more than 45% seen once. This chain links TRBV27 with TRBJ2-3; TRBD2 matches at 7 bases. This clonotype was sampled from a girl between 10 and 17 years old with multiple sclerosis. The source material was blood. The CDR3, as DNA: TGTGCCAGCAGTTTATCGGGAGGGAATACGCAGTATTTT. This codes for CASSLSGGNTQYF.